This is a list of T cell receptor beta chains from one sample in a study of blood T cell repertoires in COVID-19. TCRdb's copy holds only in-frame clones and misses some; the assay was immunoSEQ multiplex PCR. The data show 250,000 to 300,000 clones, with roughly 92% seen just once and around 2% held by the top ten. The sequencing input was peripheral blood. These receptors originate from a woman in her 30s with COVID-19, enrolled during active disease. Both conserved end residues are part of each CDR3. Each record gives: V gene, CDR3 length, D gene, J gene, clone size, CDR3 protein, CDR3 DNA. D genes are given only for firm matches. Not all rows give a size; the values are once, few, many and, for expanded clones, a class.

TRBV18	13	.	TRBJ1-5	.	CASSQAENQPQHF	TGTGCCAGCTCACAAGCTGAGAATCAGCCCCAGCATTTT
TRBV5-6	11	.	TRBJ2-3	.	CASSSTDTQYF	TGTGCCAGCAGCTCTACAGATACGCAGTATTTT
TRBV11-3	15	.	TRBJ2-2	.	CASSSGGTDTGELFF	TGTGCCAGCAGCTCCGGCGGGACGGACACCGGGGAGCTGTTTTTT
TRBV5-4	16	TRBD2	TRBJ2-2	.	CASTVKREWYTGELFF	TGTGCCAGCACCGTAAAGCGGGAGTGGTACACCGGGGAGCTGTTTTTT
TRBV3-1/TRBV3-2	15	.	TRBJ1-3	.	CASSQMATSGNTIYF	TGTGCCAGCAGCCAAATGGCAACCTCTGGAAACACCATATATTTT
TRBV19	13	.	TRBJ1-1	.	CASSRERTVEAFF	TGTGCCAGTAGTAGGGAAAGGACAGTTGAAGCTTTCTTT
TRBV7-9	13	TRBD1	TRBJ1-4	.	CASSRGQGGKLFF	TGTGCCAGCAGCCGGGGACAGGGCGGGAAACTGTTTTTT
TRBV6-4	15	.	TRBJ2-1	.	CASSMDGGSYNEQFF	TGTGCCAGCAGTATGGACGGGGGTTCCTACAATGAGCAGTTCTTC
TRBV27	15	.	TRBJ1-6	.	CASSGSTSYNSPLHF	TGTGCCAGCAGTGGGAGCACCTCCTATAATTCACCCCTCCACTTT
TRBV3-1/TRBV3-2	13	.	TRBJ1-5	.	CASSQDTVQPQHF	TGTGCCAGCAGCCAAGACACAGTACAGCCCCAGCATTTT
TRBV7-9	15	TRBD2	TRBJ2-3	.	CASSLIGGDADTQYF	TGTGCCAGCAGCTTAATCGGGGGGGACGCAGATACGCAGTATTTT
TRBV7-2	14	.	TRBJ2-7	.	CASSLGTPRYEQYF	TGTGCCAGCAGCTTAGGGACACCCCGCTACGAGCAGTACTTC
TRBV12-3/TRBV12-4	13	TRBD1	TRBJ1-5	.	CASSGQASQPQHF	TGTGCCAGCAGTGGACAGGCGAGTCAGCCCCAGCATTTT
TRBV7-2	14	.	TRBJ2-7	.	CASSLVGQGYEQYF	TGTGCCAGCAGCTTAGTCGGGCAGGGGTACGAGCAGTACTTC
TRBV7-3	14	.	TRBJ1-2	.	CASSSPDAGAGYTF	TGTGCCAGCAGCTCCCCGGACGCGGGCGCTGGCTACACCTTC
TRBV18	12	.	TRBJ1-1	once	CASSSDGFEAFF	TGTGCCAGCTCATCAGACGGGTTTGAAGCTTTCTTT
TRBV18	17	TRBD1	TRBJ1-1	.	CASSPLYRGNVNTEAFF	TGTGCCAGCTCACCACTATACAGGGGGAACGTGAACACTGAAGCTTTCTTT
TRBV11-2	15	TRBD1	TRBJ2-2	.	CASSPRTGATGELFF	TGTGCCAGCAGCCCGCGGACAGGGGCCACCGGGGAGCTGTTTTTT
TRBV19	14	TRBD2	TRBJ2-3	.	CASKPGGSTDTQYF	TGTGCCAGTAAGCCGGGGGGTAGCACAGATACGCAGTATTTT
TRBV27	15	.	TRBJ1-1	.	CASSFNGQMNTEAFF	TGTGCCAGCAGTTTCAACGGACAGATGAACACTGAAGCTTTCTTT
TRBV19	14	.	TRBJ1-5	.	CASSMWVSNRPQHF	TGTGCCAGTAGTATGTGGGTTAGCAATCGGCCCCAGCATTTT
TRBV11-3	15	.	TRBJ2-1	.	CASSLEGGKDNEQFF	TGTGCCAGCAGCTTAGAAGGCGGGAAGGACAATGAGCAGTTCTTC
TRBV5-5	16	.	TRBJ2-7	.	CASSLVSRPTPYEQYF	TGTGCCAGCAGCTTGGTGTCTAGACCAACCCCCTACGAGCAGTACTTC
TRBV11-3	16	.	TRBJ1-6	.	CASSLGGSAVNSPLHF	TGTGCCAGCAGCTTAGGCGGTTCGGCGGTGAATTCACCCCTCCACTTT
TRBV3-1/TRBV3-2	16	TRBD2	TRBJ2-7	once	CASSRQLAGNSYEQYF	TGTGCCAGCAGCAGACAACTAGCGGGAAACTCCTACGAGCAGTACTTC
TRBV20-1	16	.	TRBJ1-2	.	CSASQQVDLTSYGYTF	TGCAGTGCTAGTCAGCAGGTAGACCTTACTTCCTATGGCTACACCTTC
TRBV5-8	18	TRBD2	TRBJ2-7	once	CASSPTGLAVFTSYEQYF	TGTGCCAGCAGCCCGACGGGACTAGCGGTTTTCACGAGCTACGAGCAGTACTTC
TRBV27	14	.	TRBJ2-5	.	CASSLSTGRETQYF	TGTGCCAGCAGTTTATCAACAGGGCGAGAGACCCAGTACTTC
TRBV2	15	.	TRBJ1-5	.	CASSDQGYSNQPQHF	TGTGCCAGCAGTGATCAGGGATATAGCAATCAGCCCCAGCATTTT
TRBV5-1	15	TRBD1	TRBJ2-2	once	CASRLRGPGAGELFF	TGCGCCAGCAGACTCAGGGGGCCGGGGGCCGGGGAGCTGTTTTTT
TRBV24-1	16	.	TRBJ2-2	.	CATSDIGGEVTGELFF	TGTGCCACCAGTGATATCGGGGGAGAGGTCACCGGGGAGCTGTTTTTT
TRBV18	16	.	TRBJ1-4	.	CASSPRDAATNEKLFF	TGTGCCAGCTCACCGCGGGACGCCGCAACTAATGAAAAACTGTTTTTT
TRBV25-1	11	.	TRBJ2-3	.	CASELAVTQYF	TGTGCCAGCGAGTTAGCGGTTACGCAGTATTTT
TRBV5-4	17	TRBD2	TRBJ2-2	.	CASSPWRGRANTGELFF	TGTGCCAGCAGCCCCTGGCGAGGGAGGGCTAACACCGGGGAGCTGTTTTTT
TRBV5-1	15	TRBD1	TRBJ1-6	.	CASSLWGTANSPLHF	TGCGCCAGCAGCTTGTGGGGGACAGCTAATTCACCCCTCCACTTT
TRBV5-6	15	.	TRBJ1-5	.	CASSLVTDSNQPQHF	TGTGCCAGCAGCTTGGTGACAGATAGCAATCAGCCCCAGCATTTT
TRBV11-2	14	.	TRBJ1-5	many	CASSLSDSNQPQHF	TGTGCCAGCAGCTTATCAGATAGCAATCAGCCCCAGCATTTT
TRBV7-8	18	TRBD2	TRBJ2-4	.	CASSLGPGGTRTKNIQYF	TGTGCCAGCAGCTTAGGCCCTGGCGGGACTAGAACCAAAAACATTCAGTACTTC
TRBV6-5	12	TRBD1	TRBJ1-2	.	CASRQGPHGYTF	TGTGCCAGCCGACAGGGCCCCCATGGCTACACCTTC
TRBV30	15	TRBD1	TRBJ1-4	.	CAWEDRDRGGEKLFF	TGTGCCTGGGAGGACCGGGACAGGGGTGGTGAAAAACTGTTTTTT
TRBV3-1/TRBV3-2	18	TRBD2	TRBJ2-3	.	CASSHSIGGLAGPDTQYF	TGTGCCAGCAGCCATTCTATTGGGGGTCTAGCGGGCCCAGATACGCAGTATTTT
TRBV27	15	TRBD1	TRBJ1-2	.	CASSRNPTGNGGYTF	TGTGCCAGCAGCCGCAACCCGACAGGGAATGGTGGCTACACCTTC
TRBV28	16	.	TRBJ2-3	.	CASTSPRGVFTDTQYF	TGTGCCAGCACCTCCCCCCGGGGTGTTTTCACAGATACGCAGTATTTT
TRBV14	12	.	TRBJ1-4	.	CASSQGREKLFF	TGTGCCAGCAGCCAAGGTCGGGAAAAACTGTTTTTT
TRBV5-1	16	.	TRBJ2-3	.	CASSFEVSGITDTQYF	TGCGCCAGCAGCTTTGAGGTCTCAGGGATCACAGATACGCAGTATTTT
TRBV6-5	12	.	TRBJ2-1	.	CASKRADNEQFF	TGTGCCAGCAAGCGGGCAGACAATGAGCAGTTCTTC
TRBV7-6	18	TRBD2	TRBJ2-5	.	CASSSKPPSGSPHETQYF	TGTGCCAGCAGCTCCAAACCCCCTAGCGGGAGTCCCCATGAGACCCAGTACTTC
TRBV7-8	16	.	TRBJ2-7	.	CASSASLQGRTYEQYF	TGTGCCAGCAGCGCATCATTACAGGGTCGTACCTACGAGCAGTACTTC
TRBV15	17	TRBD1	TRBJ1-5	few	CATSRGGGGRANQPQHF	TGTGCCACCAGCAGAGGAGGGGGCGGCAGGGCCAATCAGCCCCAGCATTTT
TRBV5-5	15	TRBD1	TRBJ2-7	.	CASSSTGTASYEQYF	TGTGCCAGCAGCTCGACCGGGACAGCCTCCTACGAGCAGTACTTC
TRBV5-4	16	TRBD2	TRBJ2-3	.	CASSHLGLAGSDTQYF	TGTGCCAGTTCACATCTGGGACTAGCGGGATCAGATACGCAGTATTTT
TRBV5-6	11	.	TRBJ1-2	.	CASSTTGGYTF	TGTGCCAGCAGCACGACAGGAGGCTACACCTTC